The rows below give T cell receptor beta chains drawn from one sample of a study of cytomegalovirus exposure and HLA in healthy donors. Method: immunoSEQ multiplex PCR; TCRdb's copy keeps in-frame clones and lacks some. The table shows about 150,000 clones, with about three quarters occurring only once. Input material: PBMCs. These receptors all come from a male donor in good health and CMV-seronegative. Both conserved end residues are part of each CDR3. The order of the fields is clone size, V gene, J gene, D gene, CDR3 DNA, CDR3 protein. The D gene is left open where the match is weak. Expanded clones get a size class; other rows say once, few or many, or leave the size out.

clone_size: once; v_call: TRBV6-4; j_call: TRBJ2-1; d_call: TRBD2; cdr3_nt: TGTGCCAGTAGAAGCGGGAGGGCCTCCTACAATGAGCAGTTCTTC; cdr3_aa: CASRSGRASYNEQFF
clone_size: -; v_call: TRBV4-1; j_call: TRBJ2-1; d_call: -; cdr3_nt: TGCGCCAGCAGCCAACAGGACAATGAGCAGTTCTTC; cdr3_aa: CASSQQDNEQFF
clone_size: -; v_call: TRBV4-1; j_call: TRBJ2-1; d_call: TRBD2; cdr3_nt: TGCGCCAGCAGTCACTCGACCCGGACTAGCGGGGGGGGCTCCTACAATGAGCAGTTCTTC; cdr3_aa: CASSHSTRTSGGGSYNEQFF
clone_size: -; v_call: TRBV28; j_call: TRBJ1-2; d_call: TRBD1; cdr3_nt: TGTGCCAGCAGTTTACCCGCGCCACAGGGGGCTAACTATGGCTACACCTTC; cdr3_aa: CASSLPAPQGANYGYTF
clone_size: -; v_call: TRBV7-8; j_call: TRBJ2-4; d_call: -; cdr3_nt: TGTGCCAGCAGCCCCCCGGACAAGACCAAAAACATTCAGTACTTC; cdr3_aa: CASSPPDKTKNIQYF
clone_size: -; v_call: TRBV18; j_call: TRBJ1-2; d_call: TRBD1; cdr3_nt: TGTGCCAGCTCACCGGGACAGGGGGGGTATGGCCACACCTTC; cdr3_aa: CASSPGQGGYGHTF
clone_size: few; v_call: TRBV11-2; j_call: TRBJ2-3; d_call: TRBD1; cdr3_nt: TGTGCCAGCAGCCCTAACAGGGGGATCACAGATACGCAGTATTTT; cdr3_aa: CASSPNRGITDTQYF
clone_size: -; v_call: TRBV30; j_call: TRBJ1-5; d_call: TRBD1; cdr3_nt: TGTGCCTGGAGTGGACAGGGGACAGGGTGGAATCAGCCCCAGCATTTT; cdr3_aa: CAWSGQGTGWNQPQHF
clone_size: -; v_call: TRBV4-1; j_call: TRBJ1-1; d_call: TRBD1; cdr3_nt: TGCGCCAGCAGCCCCCGACAGGGGGAGAACACTGAAGCTTTCTTT; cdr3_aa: CASSPRQGENTEAFF
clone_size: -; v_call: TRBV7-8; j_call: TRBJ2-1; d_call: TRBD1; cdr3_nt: TGTGCCAGCAGCTCCGGGACAGGGGTTTTTGAGCAGTTCTTC; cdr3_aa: CASSSGTGVFEQFF
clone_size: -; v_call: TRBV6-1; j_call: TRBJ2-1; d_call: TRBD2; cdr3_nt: TGTGCCAGCAGTGAAGCACCCGGACTAGCAACCTACAATGAGCAGTTCTTC; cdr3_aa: CASSEAPGLATYNEQFF
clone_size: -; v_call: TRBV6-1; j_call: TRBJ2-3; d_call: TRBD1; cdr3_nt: TGTGCCAACGCGGACAGGGCAGATACGCAGTATTTT; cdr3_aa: CANADRADTQYF
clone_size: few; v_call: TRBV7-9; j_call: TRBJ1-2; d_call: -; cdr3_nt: TGTGCCAGCAGCTTAGGGGGTTCGGGGGGATATGGCTACACCTTC; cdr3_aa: CASSLGGSGGYGYTF
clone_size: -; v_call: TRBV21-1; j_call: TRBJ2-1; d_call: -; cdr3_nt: TGTGCCAGCCTCCGAAAACCGGGACATCCCTACAATGAGCAGTTCTTC; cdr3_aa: CASLRKPGHPYNEQFF
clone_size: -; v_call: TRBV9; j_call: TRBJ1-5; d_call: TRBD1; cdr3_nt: TGTGCCAGCAGCGTAGGAGGGACAGGCAATCAGCCCCAGCATTTT; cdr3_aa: CASSVGGTGNQPQHF
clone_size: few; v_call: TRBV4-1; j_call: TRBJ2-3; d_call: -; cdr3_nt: TGCGCCAGCAGCCGGACCCTCCAGGGAAGTTGGACAGATACGCAGTATTTT; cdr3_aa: CASSRTLQGSWTDTQYF
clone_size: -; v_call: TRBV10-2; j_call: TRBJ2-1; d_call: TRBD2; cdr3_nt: TGCGCCAGCAGAGCGGGAGTGTTCAATGAGCAGTTCTTC; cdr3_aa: CASRAGVFNEQFF
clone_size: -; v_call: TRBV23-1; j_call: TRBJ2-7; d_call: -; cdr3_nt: TGCGCCAGCAGCCTGGGATCTTCCCGTGACAGCCCCAACATAGGCTACGAGCAGTACTTC; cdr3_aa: CASSLGSSRDSPNIGYEQYF
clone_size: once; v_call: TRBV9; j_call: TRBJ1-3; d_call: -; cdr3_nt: TGTGCCAGCAGCGTAAATCAAAGAGGTGGAAACACCATATATTTT; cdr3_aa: CASSVNQRGGNTIYF
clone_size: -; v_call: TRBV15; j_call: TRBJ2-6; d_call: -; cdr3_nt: TGTGCCACCAGCAGAGAAGTCACCTCTGGGGCCAACGGCCTGACTTTC; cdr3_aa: CATSREVTSGANGLTF